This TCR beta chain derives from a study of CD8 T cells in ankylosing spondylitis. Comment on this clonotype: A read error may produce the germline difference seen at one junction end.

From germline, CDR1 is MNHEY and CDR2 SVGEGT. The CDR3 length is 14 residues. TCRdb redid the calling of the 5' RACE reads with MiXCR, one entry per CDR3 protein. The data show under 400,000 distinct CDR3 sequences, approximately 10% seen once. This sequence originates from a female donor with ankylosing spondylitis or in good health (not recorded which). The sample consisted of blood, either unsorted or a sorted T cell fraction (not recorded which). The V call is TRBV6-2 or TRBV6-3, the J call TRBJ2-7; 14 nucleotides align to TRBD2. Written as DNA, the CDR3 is TGTGCTAGCAGCGGGACTAGCGGGAGCTGCGAGCAGTACTTC. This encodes CASSGTSGSCEQYF.